Listed here are 24 T cell receptor beta chains from one sample, sequenced in a study of identical twins. TCRdb recomputed calls from the 5' RACE reads with MiXCR, one row per CDR3 protein. The sample includes 400,000 to 650,000 distinct CDR3 sequences, roughly a fifth of them seen just once. These same records also appear under a second study, on T cells expressing NK-cell markers.

The sample consisted of CD4+ T cells sorted from blood. Every receptor here comes from a woman aged 18-29 years in good health.

This clonotype was detected a few times. V gene TRBV7-9 combines with J gene TRBJ1-2; D is perhaps TRBD1 (6 bases). Germline CDR1 is SEHNR and CDR2 is FQNEAQ (reference sequence). This CDR3 comprises 15 residues. The ends were cut back, 5 bases at V and 4 bases at J, with 17 bases in the middle. CDR3: CASSLDTGKVYGYTF. As DNA, the CDR3 is TGTGCCAGCAGCCTAGACACAGGGAAAGTCTATGGCTACACCTTC.

V usage is TRBV18 and J usage is TRBJ2-7, with 9 bases aligning to TRBD2. The length of the CDR3 is 15 residues. The trim removed 3 bases at V and 7 bases at J, leaving 10 bases unmatched. Germline CDR1 reads KGHSH; CDR2 reads LQKENI. The CDR3 DNA sequence: TGTGCCAGCTCACCTACGGCGGGGGGGAGGGCAGAGCAGTACTTC. It translates to CASSPTAGGRAEQYF. Together with reference TRBV18 and TRBJ2-7, the CDR3 gives the full variable domain: NAGVMQNPRHLVRRRGQEARLRCSPMKGHSHVYWYRQLPEEGLKFMVYLQKENIIDESGMPKERFSAEFPKEGPSILRIQQVVRGDSAAYFCASSPTAGGRAEQYFGPGTRLTVT.

This clonotype was picked up a small number of times. V gene TRBV3-1 combines with J gene TRBJ1-2; 8 nucleotides match TRBD1. V shed 4 bases and J 7 bases; nucleotides not matched to a gene: 5. CDR1 is LGHDT and CDR2 is YNNKEL in the germline V gene (reference sequence). CDR3 size: 13 residues. CDR3 protein: CASSPGGVGGYTF. The CDR3, as DNA: TGTGCCAGCAGCCCAGGGGGCGTCGGTGGCTACACCTTC.

The chain uses TRBV10-3 and TRBJ1-1; D not certain. This CDR3 contains 16 residues. CDR1 and CDR2 from the germline V gene are ENHRY and SYGVKD. Trimming pared 0 bases from V and 2 bases from J, leaving 13 bases between. CDR3 nucleotide sequence: TGTGCCATCAGTGAGTCGATGTCTGAGCTAAACACTGAAGCTTTCTTT. As protein: CAISESMSELNTEAFF.

This clonotype has more than one count but fewer than ten. This chain joins TRBV6-2 or TRBV6-3 and TRBJ2-7; 7 bases line up with TRBD1. Germline V gives CDR1 MNHEY, CDR2 SVGEGT. With 5 bases clipped from V and 5 bases from J, the junction kept 9 bases outside the gene matches. This CDR3 contains 14 residues. The CDR3 DNA is TGTGCCAGCAGTAAGAGACAGGGTAGCCACGAGCAGTACTTC. It yields the protein CASSKRQGSHEQYF.

The CDR3 DNA reads as TGTGCCAGCAGCTTAGGAACTCAGCCCCAGCATTTT. Protein product: CASSLGTQPQHF. The rearrangement joins TRBV7-9 to TRBJ1-5, with D uncertain. The CDR3 spans 12 residues. The V and J ends lost 1 base and 6 bases respectively, with 4 bases between them. Germline loops: CDR1 SEHNR, CDR2 FQNEAQ (reference sequence).

This clonotype appeared a few times. Here the CDR3 reads CASSLKYGGTSLYGYTF. As DNA, the CDR3 is TGTGCCAGCAGCTTAAAGTATGGGGGTACGTCCCTCTATGGCTACACCTTC. The rearrangement joins TRBV5-5 to TRBJ1-2, with a possible D match to TRBD1 (5 bases). The CDR3 runs 17 residues. V was pared by 2 bases and J by 4 bases, with 21 bases between. The germline V gene has CDR1 SGHKS and CDR2 YYEKEE (reference sequence).

This chain joins TRBV7-2 and TRBJ2-1, with 9 bases that match TRBD1. Germline lookup yields CDR1 SGHTA and CDR2 FQGNSA. Losses at the gene ends were 2 bases for V and 6 bases for J; bases not matched to a gene: 5. CDR3 length equals 15 residues. The CDR3 DNA reads as TGTGCCAGCAGCTTATGGACAGGGGCCCTCAATGAGCAGTTCTTC. Residues: CASSLWTGALNEQFF.

The V and J genes are TRBV25-1 and TRBJ1-2, with TRBD1 matching 7 bases. Looked up from germline, CDR1 is MGHDK and CDR2 is SYGVNS. This CDR3 has 14 residues. The V segment lost 1 base and the J segment 8 bases; nucleotides outside the gene matches: 7. The CDR3 nucleotides read TGTGCCAGCAGTGAATTCGACAGGGCTGGAGGCTACACCTTC. As protein: CASSEFDRAGGYTF.

The sample holds many counts of this clonotype. This chain links TRBV7-8 with TRBJ1-6; D remains unclear. Germline V CDR1 and CDR2: SGHVS, FQNEAQ. This CDR3 has 15 amino acids. V was trimmed by 1 base and J by 7 bases, leaving 11 bases between them. CDR3 sequence (DNA): TGTGCCAGCAGCTTAGGTGGGAAGAGGAATTCACCCCTCCACTTT. As protein: CASSLGGKRNSPLHF.

This clonotype showed up just a few times. The CDR3 DNA follows: TGTGCCAGCTCACCCGACAGGGCGAACACCGGGGAGCTGTTTTTT. Translation gives CASSPDRANTGELFF. The gene calls are TRBV18 and TRBJ2-2, with 7 bases aligning to TRBD1. Germline V gives CDR1 KGHSH, CDR2 LQKENI. The CDR3 loop spans 15 amino acids. Unmatched junction bases numbered 1, after V lost 3 bases and J lost 0 bases.

This rearrangement joins TRBV10-3 to TRBJ1-2; D not certain. Trimming took off 2 bases at V and 4 bases at J, with 11 bases between the two ends. Germline CDR1 ENHRY, CDR2 SYGVKD. This CDR3 is 14 amino acids long. The CDR3 DNA reads as TGTGCCATCAGTGAGCTCCAGCTAGGCTATGGCTACACCTTC. This codes for CAISELQLGYGYTF.

This clonotype was seen only a few times. This rearrangement joins TRBV20-1 to TRBJ2-1; D is tentatively TRBD1 or TRBD2 (6 bases each). Germline values: CDR1 DFQATT, CDR2 SNEGSKA (reference sequence). This CDR3 has 15 amino acids. The CDR3 sequence: CSLPHKGGLYNEQFF. As DNA, the CDR3 is TGCAGCCTACCGCATAAAGGGGGGTTGTACAATGAGCAGTTCTTC.

A few counts support this clonotype. The J gene is TRBJ2-1, the V gene TRBV20-1; a weak D match, TRBD1 (6 bases). The CDR3 length is 11 residues. CDR1 and CDR2 (germline): DFQATT, SNEGSKA (reference sequence). The V and J ends lost 6 bases and 12 bases respectively, with 15 bases between them. DNA of the CDR3: TGCAGTGCAATCTACAGGGTTGGGCAGTTCTTC. It codes for CSAIYRVGQFF.

A note on this clonotype: An end of the junction does not agree with germline; a read error may underlie this. Written as DNA, the CDR3 is TGTGCCAGCAGCATAGAGGGCTCGGGGGTGTACGAGCAGTACTTC. Protein: CASSIEGSGVYEQYF. V and J are TRBV11-3 and TRBJ2-7; tentative D call: TRBD2 (6 bases). This CDR3 region has 15 residues. From germline, CDR1 is SGHNT and CDR2 YENEEA.

This clonotype was seen a handful of times. The chain uses TRBV2 and TRBJ2-3; 7 bases are shared with TRBD2. The CDR3 consists of 14 residues. Germline CDR1 reads SNHLY; CDR2 reads FYNNEI. V dropped 5 bases and J dropped 3; count of bases not matched to a gene: 5. This chain's CDR3 is CASSRLAETDTQYF. The CDR3 coding sequence is TGTGCCAGCAGTCGTCTAGCGGAGACAGATACGCAGTATTTT.

This clonotype showed up just a few times. V and J are TRBV18 and TRBJ2-1; D is possibly TRBD2 (5 bases). Germline CDR1 reads KGHSH; CDR2 reads LQKENI. Trimming pared 7 bases from V and 4 bases from J, leaving 17 bases between. The CDR3 is 15 residues long. The CDR3 region is CASFPDLLNYNEQFF. The CDR3 coding sequence is TGTGCCAGCTTCCCGGACTTACTTAATTACAATGAGCAGTTCTTC.

The chain combines TRBV24-1 with TRBJ2-5; D is perhaps TRBD1 (6 bases). The CDR3 runs to 15 residues. Germline V CDR1 and CDR2: KGHDR, SFDVKD. Trimming left V 3 bases short and J 4 bases short, with 14 bases between. The DNA for the CDR3 is TGTGCCACCAGTGATCCACGGGGACAAGGAGAGACCCAGTACTTC. This codes for CATSDPRGQGETQYF.

This clonotype was picked up a small number of times. The rearrangement uses TRBV5-6 and TRBJ2-7; tentative D call: TRBD2 (5 bases). V was clipped by 3 bases and J by 6 bases, with 7 bases between them. The germline CDR1 and CDR2 sequences are SGHDT and YYEEEE. This CDR3 comprises 11 residues. The CDR3 reads CASSWEREQYF. The DNA for the CDR3 is TGTGCCAGCAGCTGGGAGCGCGAGCAGTACTTC.

This clonotype was detected only a few times. The chain recombines TRBV3-1 with TRBJ1-1; D is unresolved. The length of the CDR3 is 13 residues. Germline V gene lookup returns CDR1 LGHDT and CDR2 YNNKEL (reference sequence). The V end was cut by 3 bases, the J end by 7 bases, with 12 bases between. CDR3 sequence: CASSHQNRDEAFF. CDR3 nucleotides: TGTGCCAGCAGCCACCAAAACAGAGATGAAGCTTTCTTT.

This chain uses TRBV20-1 with TRBJ2-1; the match to TRBD2 covers 11 bases. Trimming took 5 bases from V and 9 from J; bases not matched to a gene: 9. The CDR3 contains 14 residues. Germline V gene lookup returns CDR1 DFQATT and CDR2 SNEGSKA (reference sequence). CDR3 sequence: CSAATSGVRGEQFF. CDR3 sequence (DNA): TGCAGTGCTGCGACTAGCGGGGTCAGGGGTGAGCAGTTCTTC.

The V gene is TRBV5-5, the J gene TRBJ2-3, with D maybe TRBD1 (6 bases). This CDR3 comprises 17 residues. V was cut by 3 bases and J by 3 bases, with 20 bases left in between. Germline values: CDR1 SGHKS, CDR2 YYEKEE (reference sequence). The CDR3 coding sequence is TGTGCCAGCAGCTCAAACCGTCTGACAGGTTGGACAGATACGCAGTATTTT. Its translation is CASSSNRLTGWTDTQYF.

This clonotype was counted between two and nine times. This chain uses TRBV20-1 with TRBJ2-7; maybe TRBD2 (6 bases). The V end was cut by 5 bases, the J end by 6 bases, with 20 bases between. The CDR3 length is 14 residues. Germline V gives CDR1 DFQATT, CDR2 SNEGSKA (reference sequence). As DNA, the CDR3 is TGCAGTGCTCCGTCCGTCCGGGGGTCCACCGAGCAGTACTTC. Protein: CSAPSVRGSTEQYF.

This chain joins TRBV20-1 and TRBJ2-3; 16 positions agree with TRBD2. CDR1 and CDR2 from the germline V gene are DFQATT and SNEGSKA (reference sequence). Trimming removed 6 bases from V and 3 bases from J; junction bases left unmatched: 12. The CDR3 spans 18 residues. In DNA form, the CDR3 reads TGCAGTGCCGTGGGACTAGCGGGGGGGAAAATCCCTACAGATACGCAGTATTTT. It translates to CSAVGLAGGKIPTDTQYF.